This T cell receptor (beta chain) came from a study of a mutant IDH1 vaccine in newly diagnosed glioma. For the study at large: Before enrollment, the patients had been treated with radiotherapy alone, temozolomide alone, or both together. Most of them had received both. Findings and limits, study-wide: Pseudoprogression looked unconnected to shifts in top peripheral T cell clonotypes.

Time point of the sample: baseline, week 1 (first vaccination visit). Treatment meaning: pre-vaccination baseline after standard-of-care therapy. Turning to this clone: Its target is unknown.

V dropped 3 bases and J dropped 7 bases, with 6 bases sitting between them. The CDR3 length is 12 residues. In germline, CDR1 is MNHEY, CDR2 SVGAGI. The repertoire was sequenced with immunoSEQ multiplex PCR; TCRdb's copy has only in-frame clones and lacks some. The table has roughly 68,000 clones, roughly 78% seen once; the top ten hold 7% to 10%. The sequencing used PBMCs, collected from a glioma patient treated with radiotherapy, temozolomide or both. This receptor was obtained from a man aged 50 to 60 with glioma. This rearrangement joins TRBV6-5 to TRBJ1-4; D gene uncertain. As DNA, the CDR3 is TGTGCCAGCAGTTATCTAGGTGAAAAACTGTTTTTT. Translation: CASSYLGEKLFF.